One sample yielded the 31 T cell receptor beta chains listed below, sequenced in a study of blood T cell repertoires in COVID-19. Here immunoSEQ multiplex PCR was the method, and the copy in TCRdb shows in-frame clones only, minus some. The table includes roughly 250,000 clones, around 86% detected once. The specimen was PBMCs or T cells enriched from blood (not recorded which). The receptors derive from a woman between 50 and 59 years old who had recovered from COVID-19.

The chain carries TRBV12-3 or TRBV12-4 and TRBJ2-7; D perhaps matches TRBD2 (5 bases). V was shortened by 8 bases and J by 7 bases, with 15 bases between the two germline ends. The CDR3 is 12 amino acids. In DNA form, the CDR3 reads TGTGCCAGCCGACTATCCTTCGGGGAGCAGTACTTC. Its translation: CASRLSFGEQYF.

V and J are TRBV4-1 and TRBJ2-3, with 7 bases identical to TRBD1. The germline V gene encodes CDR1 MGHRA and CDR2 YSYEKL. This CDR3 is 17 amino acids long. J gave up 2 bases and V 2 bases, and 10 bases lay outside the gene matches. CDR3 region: CASSQPTGDKITDTQYF. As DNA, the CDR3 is TGCGCCAGCAGCCAACCAACAGGGGACAAGATCACAGATACGCAGTATTTT.

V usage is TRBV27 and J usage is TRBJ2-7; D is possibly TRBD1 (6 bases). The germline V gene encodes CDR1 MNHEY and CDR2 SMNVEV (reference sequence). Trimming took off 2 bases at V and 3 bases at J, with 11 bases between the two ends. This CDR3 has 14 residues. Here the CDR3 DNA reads TGTGCCAGCAGTTTAAACGGCAGGGGCTACGAGCAGTACTTC. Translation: CASSLNGRGYEQYF.

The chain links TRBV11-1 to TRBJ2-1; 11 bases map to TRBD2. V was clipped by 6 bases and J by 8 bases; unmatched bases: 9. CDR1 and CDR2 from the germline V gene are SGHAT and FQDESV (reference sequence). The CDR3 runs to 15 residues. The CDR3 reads CASSLLAGGFDEQFF. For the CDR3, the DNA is TGTGCCAGCAGTCTCCTAGCGGGGGGCTTCGATGAGCAGTTCTTC.

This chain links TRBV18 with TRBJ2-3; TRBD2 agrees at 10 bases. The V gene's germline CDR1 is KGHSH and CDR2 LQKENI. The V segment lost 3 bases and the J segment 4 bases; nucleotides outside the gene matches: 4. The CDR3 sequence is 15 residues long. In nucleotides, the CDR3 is TGTGCCAGCTCACCGTCCCTAGCGGGAGCAGATACGCAGTATTTT. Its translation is CASSPSLAGADTQYF.

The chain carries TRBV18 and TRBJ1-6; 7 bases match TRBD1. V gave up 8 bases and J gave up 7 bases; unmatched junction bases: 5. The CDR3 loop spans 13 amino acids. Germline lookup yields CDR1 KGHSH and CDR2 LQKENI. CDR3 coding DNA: TGTGCCAGCACGGCGGACAGGAATTCACCCCTCCACTTT. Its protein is CASTADRNSPLHF.

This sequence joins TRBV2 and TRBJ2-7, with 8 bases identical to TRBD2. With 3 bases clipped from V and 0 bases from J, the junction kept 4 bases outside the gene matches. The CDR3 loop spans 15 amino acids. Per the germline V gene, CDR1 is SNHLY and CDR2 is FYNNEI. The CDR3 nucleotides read TGTGCCAGCAGTGATGAAGCGGGGGTCTCCTACGAGCAGTACTTC. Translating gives CASSDEAGVSYEQYF.

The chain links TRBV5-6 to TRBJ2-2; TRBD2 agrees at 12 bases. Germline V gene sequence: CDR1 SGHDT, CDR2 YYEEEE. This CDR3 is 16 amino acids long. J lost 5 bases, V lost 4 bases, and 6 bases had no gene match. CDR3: CASSQRLAGVTGELFF. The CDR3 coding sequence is TGTGCCAGCAGCCAGAGACTAGCGGGGGTTACCGGGGAGCTGTTTTTT.

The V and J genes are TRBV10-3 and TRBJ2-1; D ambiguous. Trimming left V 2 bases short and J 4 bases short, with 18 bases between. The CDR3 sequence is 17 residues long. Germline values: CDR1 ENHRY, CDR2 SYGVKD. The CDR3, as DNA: TGTGCCATCAGTGAGCCCCTCATCCGCGGAACTTACAATGAGCAGTTCTTC. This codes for CAISEPLIRGTYNEQFF.

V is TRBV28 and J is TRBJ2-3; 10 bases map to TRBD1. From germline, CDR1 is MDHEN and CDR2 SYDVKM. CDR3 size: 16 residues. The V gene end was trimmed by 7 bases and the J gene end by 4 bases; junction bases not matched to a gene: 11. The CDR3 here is CASNLPGQGKADTQYF. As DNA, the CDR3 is TGTGCCAGCAATCTACCGGGACAGGGGAAAGCAGATACGCAGTATTTT. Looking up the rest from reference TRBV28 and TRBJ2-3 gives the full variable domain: DVKVTQSSRYLVKRTGEKVFLECVQDMDHENMFWYRQDPGLGLRLIYFSYDVKMKEKGDIPEGYSVSREKKERFSLILESASTNQTSMYLCASNLPGQGKADTQYFGPGTRLTVL.

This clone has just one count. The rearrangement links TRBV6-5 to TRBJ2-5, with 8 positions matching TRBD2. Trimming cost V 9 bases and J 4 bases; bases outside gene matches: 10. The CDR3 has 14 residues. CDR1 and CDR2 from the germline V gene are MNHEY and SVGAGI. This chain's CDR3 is CARKPGGVGETQYF. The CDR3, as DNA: TGTGCCAGAAAACCGGGGGGGGTAGGAGAGACCCAGTACTTC.

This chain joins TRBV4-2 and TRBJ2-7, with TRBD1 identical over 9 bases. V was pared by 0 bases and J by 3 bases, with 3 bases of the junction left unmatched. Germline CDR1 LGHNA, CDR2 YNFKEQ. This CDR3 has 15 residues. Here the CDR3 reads CASSQDGDRDYEQYF. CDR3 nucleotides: TGTGCCAGCAGCCAAGACGGGGACAGGGACTACGAGCAGTACTTC.

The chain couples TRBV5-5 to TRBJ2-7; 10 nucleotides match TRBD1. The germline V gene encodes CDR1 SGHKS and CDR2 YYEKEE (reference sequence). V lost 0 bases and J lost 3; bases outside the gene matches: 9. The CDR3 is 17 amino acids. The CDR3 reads CASSLAGGQGYYYEQYF. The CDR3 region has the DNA TGTGCCAGCAGCTTGGCCGGGGGACAGGGGTATTACTACGAGCAGTACTTC.

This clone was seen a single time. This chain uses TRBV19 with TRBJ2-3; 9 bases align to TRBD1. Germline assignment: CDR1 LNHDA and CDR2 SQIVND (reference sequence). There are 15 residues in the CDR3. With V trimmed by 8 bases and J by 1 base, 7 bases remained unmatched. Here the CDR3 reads CASVPTGGGTDTQYF. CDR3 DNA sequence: TGTGCCAGTGTTCCTACAGGGGGCGGCACAGATACGCAGTATTTT.

CDR3 amino acids: CASSIFTNEQFF. The CDR3 DNA is TGTGCCAGCAGTATTTTCACTAATGAGCAGTTCTTC. The V and J genes are TRBV2 and TRBJ2-1; D is unclear. Germline V CDR1 and CDR2: SNHLY, FYNNEI. The V and J ends lost 5 bases and 7 bases respectively, with 9 bases between them. CDR3 length: 12 amino acids.

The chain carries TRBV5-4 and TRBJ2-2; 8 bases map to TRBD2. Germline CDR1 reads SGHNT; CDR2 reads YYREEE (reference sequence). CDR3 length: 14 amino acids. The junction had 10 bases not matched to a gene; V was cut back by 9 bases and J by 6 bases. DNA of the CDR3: TGTGCCACCCAACTTCCAGCGGGAGCCGGGGAGCTGTTTTTT. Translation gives CATQLPAGAGELFF.

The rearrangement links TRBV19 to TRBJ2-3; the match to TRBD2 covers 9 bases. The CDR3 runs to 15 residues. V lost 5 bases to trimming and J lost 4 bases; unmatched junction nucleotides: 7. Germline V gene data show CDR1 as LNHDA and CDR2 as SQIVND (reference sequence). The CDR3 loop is CASSSLRLAADTQYF. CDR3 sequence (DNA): TGTGCCAGTAGTTCCCTCCGACTAGCGGCAGATACGCAGTATTTT.

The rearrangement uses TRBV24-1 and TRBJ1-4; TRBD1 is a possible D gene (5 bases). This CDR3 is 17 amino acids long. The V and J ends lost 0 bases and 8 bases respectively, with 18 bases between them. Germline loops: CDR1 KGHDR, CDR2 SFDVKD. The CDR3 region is CATSDLLHAQKGEKLFF. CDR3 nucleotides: TGTGCCACCAGTGATTTGCTACACGCCCAAAAGGGGGAAAAACTGTTTTTT.

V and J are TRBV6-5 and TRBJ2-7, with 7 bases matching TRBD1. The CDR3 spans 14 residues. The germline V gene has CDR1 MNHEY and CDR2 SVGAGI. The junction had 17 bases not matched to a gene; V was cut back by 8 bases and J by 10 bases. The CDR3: CASRQGDSPVRQYF. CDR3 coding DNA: TGTGCCAGCCGTCAGGGGGATAGCCCCGTGCGTCAGTACTTC.

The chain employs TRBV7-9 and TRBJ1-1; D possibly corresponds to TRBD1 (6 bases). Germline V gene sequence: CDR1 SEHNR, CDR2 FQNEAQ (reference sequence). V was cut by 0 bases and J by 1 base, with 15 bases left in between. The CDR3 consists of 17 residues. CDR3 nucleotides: TGTGCCAGCAGCTTAGCGGGGGCAGGGTCGGCGAACACTGAAGCTTTCTTT. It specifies CASSLAGAGSANTEAFF.

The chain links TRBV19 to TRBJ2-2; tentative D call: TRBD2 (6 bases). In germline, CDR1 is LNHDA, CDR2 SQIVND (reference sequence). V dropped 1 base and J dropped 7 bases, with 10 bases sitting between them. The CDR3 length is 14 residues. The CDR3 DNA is TGTGCCAGTAGTATAGCCCGGAGGGGCGGGGAGCTGTTTTTT. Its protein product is CASSIARRGGELFF.

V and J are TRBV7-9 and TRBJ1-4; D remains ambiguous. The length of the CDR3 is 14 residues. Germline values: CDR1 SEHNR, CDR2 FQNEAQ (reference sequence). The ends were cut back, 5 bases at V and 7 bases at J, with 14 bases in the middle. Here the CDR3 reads CASSLPENPEKLFF. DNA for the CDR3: TGTGCCAGCAGCCTACCGGAGAACCCTGAAAAACTGTTTTTT.

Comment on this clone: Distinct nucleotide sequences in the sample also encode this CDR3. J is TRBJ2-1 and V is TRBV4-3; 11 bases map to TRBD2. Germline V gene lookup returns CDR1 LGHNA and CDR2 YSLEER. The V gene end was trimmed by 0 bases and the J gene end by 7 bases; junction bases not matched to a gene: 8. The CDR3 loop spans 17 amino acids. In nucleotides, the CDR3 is TGCGCCAGCAGCCAAGATTTACCTAGCGGGAGGCGAAATGAGCAGTTCTTC. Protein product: CASSQDLPSGRRNEQFF.

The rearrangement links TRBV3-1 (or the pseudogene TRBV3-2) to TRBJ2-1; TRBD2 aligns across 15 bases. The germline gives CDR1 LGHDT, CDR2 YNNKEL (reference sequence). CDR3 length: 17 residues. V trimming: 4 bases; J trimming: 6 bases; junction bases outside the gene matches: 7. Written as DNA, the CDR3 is TGTGCCAGCAGCCCGAGGACTAGCGGGAGGGCCATCAATGAGCAGTTCTTC. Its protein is CASSPRTSGRAINEQFF.

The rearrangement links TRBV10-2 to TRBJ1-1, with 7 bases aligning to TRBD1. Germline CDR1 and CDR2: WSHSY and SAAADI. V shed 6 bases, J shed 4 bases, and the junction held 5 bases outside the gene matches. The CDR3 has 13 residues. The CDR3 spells CASRIQGGTEAFF. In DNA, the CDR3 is TGCGCCAGCAGGATCCAGGGGGGCACTGAAGCTTTCTTT.

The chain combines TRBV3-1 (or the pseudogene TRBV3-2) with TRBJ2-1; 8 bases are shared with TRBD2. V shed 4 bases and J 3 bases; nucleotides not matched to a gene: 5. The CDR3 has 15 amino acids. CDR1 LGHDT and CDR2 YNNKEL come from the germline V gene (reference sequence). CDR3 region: CASSLPGTSYNEQFF. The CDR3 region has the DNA TGTGCCAGCAGCCTACCGGGGACTAGCTACAATGAGCAGTTCTTC.

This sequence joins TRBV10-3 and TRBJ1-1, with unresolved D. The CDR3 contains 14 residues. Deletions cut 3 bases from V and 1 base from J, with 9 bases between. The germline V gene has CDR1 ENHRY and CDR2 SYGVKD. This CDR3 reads CAISDFPGNTEAFF. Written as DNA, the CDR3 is TGTGCCATCAGTGACTTTCCCGGGAACACTGAAGCTTTCTTT.

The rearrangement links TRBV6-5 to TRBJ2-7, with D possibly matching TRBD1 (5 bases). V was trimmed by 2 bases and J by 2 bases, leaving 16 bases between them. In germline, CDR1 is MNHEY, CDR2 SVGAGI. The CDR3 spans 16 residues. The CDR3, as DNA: TGTGCCAGCAGTTACGTCTCCGACAGCTTGGCCTACGAGCAGTACTTC. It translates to CASSYVSDSLAYEQYF.

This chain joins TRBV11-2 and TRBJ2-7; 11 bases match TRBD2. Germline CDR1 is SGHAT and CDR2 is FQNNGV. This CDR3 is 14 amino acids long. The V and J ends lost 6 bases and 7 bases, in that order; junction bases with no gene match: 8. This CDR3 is CASSSLAGVGEQYF. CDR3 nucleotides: TGTGCCAGCAGTTCACTAGCGGGAGTCGGGGAGCAGTACTTC.

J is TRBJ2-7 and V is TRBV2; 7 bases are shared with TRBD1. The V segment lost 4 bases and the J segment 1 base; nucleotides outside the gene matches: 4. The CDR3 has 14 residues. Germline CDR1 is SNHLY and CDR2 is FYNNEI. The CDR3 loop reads CASSGDRVSYEQYF. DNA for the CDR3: TGTGCCAGCAGTGGCGACAGGGTATCCTACGAGCAGTACTTC. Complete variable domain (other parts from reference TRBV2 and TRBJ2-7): EPEVTQTPSHQVTQMGQEVILRCVPISNHLYFYWYRQILGQKVEFLVSFYNNEISEKSEIFDDQFSVERPDGSNFTLKIRSTKLEDSAMYFCASSGDRVSYEQYFGPGTRLTVT.

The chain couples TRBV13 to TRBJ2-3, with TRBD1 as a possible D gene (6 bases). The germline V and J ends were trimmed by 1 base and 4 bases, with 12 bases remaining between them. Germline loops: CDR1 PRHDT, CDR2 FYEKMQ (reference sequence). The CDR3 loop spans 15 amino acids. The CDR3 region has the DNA TGTGCCAGCAGCTTAGAGGGGGAATATGCAGATACGCAGTATTTT. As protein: CASSLEGEYADTQYF. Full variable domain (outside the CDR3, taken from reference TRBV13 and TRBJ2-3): AAGVIQSPRHLIKEKRETATLKCYPIPRHDTVYWYQQGPGQDPQFLISFYEKMQSDKGSIPDRFSAQQFSDYHSELNMSSLELGDSALYFCASSLEGEYADTQYFGPGTRLTVL.